This T cell receptor beta chain was recorded in a study of long-term antiretroviral therapy in people with HIV. The CDR3 runs to 14 residues. The V end was cut by 1 base, the J end by 5 bases, with 9 bases between. Germline-derived CDR1 and CDR2 are MNHEY and SMNVEV (reference sequence). Run at survey level, the immunoSEQ assay was version v3.0. Sequenced by immunoSEQ multiplex PCR; TCRdb stores in-frame clones only, minus some. This sample has roughly 28,000 clones, with around 95% found just once. V gene TRBV27 combines with J gene TRBJ2-1; unclear D gene. The receptor was derived from a man aged 30 to 45 with HIV. Sample: unsorted PBMCs, taken 5.3 years after starting antiretroviral therapy. The CDR3 DNA follows: TGTGCCAGCAGTTTATTTCCCCGGAACAATGAGCAGTTCTTC. This gives the protein CASSLFPRNNEQFF.